These 4 T cell receptor beta chains share one sample of origin, sequenced in a study of CD8+CD57+ T cells in acquired aplastic anemia. The template used for profiling TCR beta VDJ and CDR3 was genomic DNA. TCRdb re-called the reads with MiXCR, one entry per CDR3 protein. The table lists 200,000 to 250,000 distinct CDR3 sequences, over 55% of them singletons, with 58% in the top ten. CD8+CD57+ cell expansion, shown by flow cytometry, had occurred in the patients selected for sequencing. The sequenced sample consisted of sorted CD4+, CD8+, or CD8+CD57+ T cells (not recorded which) from PBMCs. Source of these receptors: a human donor with aplastic anemia.

The chain is built from TRBV7-2 and TRBJ2-7, with 11 nucleotides matching TRBD2. The CDR3 has 15 residues. With 3 bases clipped from V and 6 bases from J, the junction kept 7 bases outside the gene matches. The germline gives CDR1 SGHTA, CDR2 FQGNSA. CDR3 coding DNA: TGTGCCAGCAGCTTTGGTAGCGGGGGGGCCCCCGAGCAGTACTTC. It encodes CASSFGSGGAPEQYF.

A note on this clonotype: With a much larger clone just one base away, this may be a read error. The CDR3 does not close with the conserved phenylalanine or tryptophan, likely indicating a read error. The chain recombines TRBV5-1 with TRBJ2-3; 8 bases are a match to TRBD1. The CDR3 contains 15 residues. In germline, CDR1 is SGHRS, CDR2 YFSETQ. Here the CDR3 DNA reads TGTGCCAGCAGCCCTGGGACAGGCGTCACAGATACGCAGTATCTT. It yields the protein CASSPGTGVTDTQYL.

This rearrangement joins TRBV29-1 to TRBJ1-3; D is uncertain. Trimming took 4 bases from V and 2 from J, leaving 12 bases between them. The V gene's germline CDR1 is SQVTM and CDR2 ANQGSEA. The CDR3 is 14 residues long. CDR3 DNA sequence: TGCAGCGTTGCGTCTGCGACGACTGGAAACACCATATATTTT. Its protein product is CSVASATTGNTIYF.

The chain uses TRBV24-1 and TRBJ1-1, with no clear D. The CDR3 contains 12 residues. The V end was cut by 6 bases, the J end by 3 bases, with 7 bases between. Germline values: CDR1 KGHDR, CDR2 SFDVKD. The CDR3 is CATSTAYTEAFF. CDR3 bases: TGTGCCACCAGTACGGCCTACACTGAAGCTTTCTTT.